The source of this T cell receptor (beta chain) is a study of T cell changes during pregnancy in multiple sclerosis. Germline trimming cut 1 base from V and 6 bases from J; bases unmatched to any gene: 2. Germline CDR1 reads MRHNA; CDR2 reads SNTAGT. This CDR3 contains 13 residues. Some clones are missing from TCRdb's copy, which holds only in-frame ones; the method was immunoSEQ multiplex PCR. The sample lists fewer than 20,000 clones, approximately 87% occurring once. This chain joins TRBV6-4 and TRBJ1-2; TRBD1 matches 7 bases. The sequence came from a female donor with multiple sclerosis, enrolled in a pregnancy study. The source was CD8+ T cells from peripheral blood mononuclear cells, collected after pregnancy. For the CDR3, the DNA is TGTGCCAGCAGTGACTTAACAGGGGATGGCTACACCTTC. It codes for CASSDLTGDGYTF.